A single TCR beta chain is shown here with its context. This CDR3 comprises 13 residues. V lost 2 bases and J 8 bases, leaving 11 bases between the germline ends. Germline V gives CDR1 MDHEN, CDR2 SYDVKM. The entry originates in a study of blood T cell repertoires in COVID-19. Study context: Some COVID-19 samples were acute and others convalescent; all came from the United States, Italy and Spain. The cDNA or gDNA used as material had been derived from T cells, B-cell-depleted T cells, or PBMCs.

How the authors handled the data: Using reference gene primer amplification, nucleated cell counts were estimated. Repertoires were generated with immunoSEQ multiplex PCR, while TCRdb's copy carries only in-frame clones and drops some. Clone size and V and J calls were adopted from that table, with D and trimming inferred from the DNA. The data hold about 120,000 clones, with 70% to 90% observed a single time. Sequencing was done on a sample of peripheral blood. V gene TRBV28 combines with J gene TRBJ2-3; D is possibly TRBD2 (5 bases). The source is a woman aged 45-65 years with active or convalescent COVID-19. CDR3 residues: CASSLEGKGTQYF. CDR3 DNA: TGTGCCAGCAGTTTAGAGGGCAAGGGTACGCAGTATTTT.